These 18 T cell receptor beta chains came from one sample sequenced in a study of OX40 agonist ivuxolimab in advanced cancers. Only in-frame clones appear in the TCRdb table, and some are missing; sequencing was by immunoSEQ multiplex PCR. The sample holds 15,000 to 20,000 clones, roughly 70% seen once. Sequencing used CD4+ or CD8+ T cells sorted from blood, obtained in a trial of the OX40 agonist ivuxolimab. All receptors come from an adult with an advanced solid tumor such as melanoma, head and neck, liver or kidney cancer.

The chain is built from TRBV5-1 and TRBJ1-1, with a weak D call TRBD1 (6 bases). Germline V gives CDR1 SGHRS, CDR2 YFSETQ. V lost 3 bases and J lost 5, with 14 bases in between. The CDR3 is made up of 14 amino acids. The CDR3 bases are TGCGCCAGCAGCTATGAACAGGGTTGGACTGAAGCTTTCTTT. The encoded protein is CASSYEQGWTEAFF. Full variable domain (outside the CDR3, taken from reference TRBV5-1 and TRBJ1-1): KAGVTQTPRYLIKTRGQQVTLSCSPISGHRSVSWYQQTPGQGLQFLFEYFSETQRNKGNFPGRFSGRQFSNSRSEMNVSTLELGDSALYLCASSYEQGWTEAFFGQGTRLTVV.

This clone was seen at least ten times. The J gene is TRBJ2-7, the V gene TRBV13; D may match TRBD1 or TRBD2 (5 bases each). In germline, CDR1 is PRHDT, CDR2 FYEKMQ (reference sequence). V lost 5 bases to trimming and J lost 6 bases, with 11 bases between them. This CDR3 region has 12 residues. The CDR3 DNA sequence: TGTGCCAGCAGCCAGAGGGACCGCGAGCAGTACTTC. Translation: CASSQRDREQYF.

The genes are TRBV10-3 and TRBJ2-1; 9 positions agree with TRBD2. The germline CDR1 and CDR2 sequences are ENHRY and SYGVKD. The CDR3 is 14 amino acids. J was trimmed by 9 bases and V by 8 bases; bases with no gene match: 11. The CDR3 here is CAIDAGGPGSEQFF. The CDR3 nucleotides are TGTGCCATCGATGCGGGGGGGCCCGGGAGTGAGCAGTTCTTC.

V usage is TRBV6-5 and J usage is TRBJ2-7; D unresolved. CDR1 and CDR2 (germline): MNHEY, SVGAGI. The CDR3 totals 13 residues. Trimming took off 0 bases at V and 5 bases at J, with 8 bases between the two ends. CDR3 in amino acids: CASSYSNLDEQYF. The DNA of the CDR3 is TGTGCCAGCAGTTACTCGAACTTGGACGAGCAGTACTTC.

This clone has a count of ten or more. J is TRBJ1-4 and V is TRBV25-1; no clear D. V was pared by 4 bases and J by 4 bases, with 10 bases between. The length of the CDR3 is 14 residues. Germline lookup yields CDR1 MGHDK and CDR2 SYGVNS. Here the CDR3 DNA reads TGTGCCAGCAGTGGCAACAGTAATAATGAAAAACTGTTTTTT. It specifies CASSGNSNNEKLFF.

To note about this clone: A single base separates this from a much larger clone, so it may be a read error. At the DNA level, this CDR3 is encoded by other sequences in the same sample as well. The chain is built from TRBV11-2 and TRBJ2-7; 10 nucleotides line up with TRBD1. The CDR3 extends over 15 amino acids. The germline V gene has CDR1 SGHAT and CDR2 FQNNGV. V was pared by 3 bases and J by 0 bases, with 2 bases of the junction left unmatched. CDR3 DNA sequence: TGTGCCAGCAGCTTGGGACAGGGGAGCTCCTACGAGCAGTACTTC. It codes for CASSLGQGSSYEQYF.

This CDR3 is CASSPRTEYEGEQYF. In nucleotides, the CDR3 is TGTGCCAGCAGCCCGAGGACGGAGTACGAAGGCGAGCAGTACTTC. The chain links TRBV9 to TRBJ2-7; unclear D gene. With 4 bases removed from V and 6 bases from J, the gap between germline ends came to 20 bases. Germline loops: CDR1 SGDLS, CDR2 YYNGEE. The CDR3 has 15 residues.

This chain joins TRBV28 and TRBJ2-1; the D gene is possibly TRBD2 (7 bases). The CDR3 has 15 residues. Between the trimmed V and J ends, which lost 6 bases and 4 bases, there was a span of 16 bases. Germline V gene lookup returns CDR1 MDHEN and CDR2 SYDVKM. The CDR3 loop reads CASSTGGRGYNEQFF. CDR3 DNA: TGTGCCAGCAGCACCGGGGGGCGGGGATACAATGAGCAGTTCTTC.

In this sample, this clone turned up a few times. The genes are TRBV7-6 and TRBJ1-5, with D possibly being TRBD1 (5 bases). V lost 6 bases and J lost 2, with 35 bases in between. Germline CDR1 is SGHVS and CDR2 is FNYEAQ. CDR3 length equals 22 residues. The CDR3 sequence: CASRSTNPPLFGGKGGNQPQHF. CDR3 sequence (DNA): TGTGCCAGCAGATCCACCAACCCACCCCTATTTGGGGGAAAGGGAGGCAATCAGCCCCAGCATTTT.

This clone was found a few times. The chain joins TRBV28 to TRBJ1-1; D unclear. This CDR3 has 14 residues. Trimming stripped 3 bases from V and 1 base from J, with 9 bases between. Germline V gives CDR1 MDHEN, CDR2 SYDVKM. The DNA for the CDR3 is TGTGCCAGCAGTTTTTCCGGTGAGAACACTGAAGCTTTCTTT. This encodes CASSFSGENTEAFF.

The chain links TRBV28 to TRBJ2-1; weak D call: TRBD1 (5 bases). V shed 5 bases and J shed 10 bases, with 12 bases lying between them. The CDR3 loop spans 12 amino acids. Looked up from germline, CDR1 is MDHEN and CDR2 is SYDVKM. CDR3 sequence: CASSPRVGEQFF. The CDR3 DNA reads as TGTGCCAGCAGTCCCAGGGTCGGGGAGCAGTTCTTC.

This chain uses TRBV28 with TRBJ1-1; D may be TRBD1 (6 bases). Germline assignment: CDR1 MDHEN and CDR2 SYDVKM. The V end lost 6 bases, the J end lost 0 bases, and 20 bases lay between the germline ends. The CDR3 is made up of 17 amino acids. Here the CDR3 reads CASSLRGQTLMNTEAFF. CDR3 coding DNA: TGTGCCAGCAGCCTCCGAGGACAGACCCTTATGAACACTGAAGCTTTCTTT.

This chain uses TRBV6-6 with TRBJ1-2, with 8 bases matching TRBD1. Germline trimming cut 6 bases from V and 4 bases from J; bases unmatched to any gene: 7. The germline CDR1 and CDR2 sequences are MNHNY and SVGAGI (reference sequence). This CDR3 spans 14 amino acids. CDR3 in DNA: TGTGCCAGCAGCCCGGGGACAGGAGGCTATGGCTACACCTTC. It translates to CASSPGTGGYGYTF.

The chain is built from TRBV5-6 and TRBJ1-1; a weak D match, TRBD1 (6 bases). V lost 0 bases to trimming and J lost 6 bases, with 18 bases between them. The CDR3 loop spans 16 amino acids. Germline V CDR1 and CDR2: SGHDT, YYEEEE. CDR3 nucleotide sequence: TGTGCCAGCAGCTTGGAGCTCTGGGGGGCTAAGGCTGAAGCTTTCTTT. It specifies CASSLELWGAKAEAFF.

The CDR3 DNA reads as TGTGCCAGCAGTTACGGAGGCCTGAACACTGAAGCTTTCTTT. This translates into CASSYGGLNTEAFF. J is TRBJ1-1 and V is TRBV6-5, with D unclear. The germline gives CDR1 MNHEY, CDR2 SVGAGI. Trimming took 2 bases from V and 0 from J, leaving 7 bases between them. This CDR3 is built from 14 residues.

CDR3 amino acids: CASSPTGPLYGYTF. The CDR3 region has the DNA TGTGCCAGCAGTCCGACAGGTCCCCTCTATGGCTACACCTTC. The chain has TRBV6-1 and TRBJ1-2; D is perhaps TRBD1 (6 bases). CDR1 is MNHNS and CDR2 is SASEGT in the germline V gene. V was shortened by 5 bases and J by 4 bases, with 14 bases between the two germline ends. The CDR3 sequence is 14 residues long.

In nucleotides, the CDR3 is TGCGCCAGCAGCCAGCTGGTCGAAGAGACCCAGTACTTC. Translating it yields CASSQLVEETQYF. V and J are TRBV4-1 and TRBJ2-5; the D is unclear. CDR1 and CDR2 (germline): MGHRA, YSYEKL. V was cut by 3 bases and J by 3 bases, with 8 bases left in between. This CDR3 spans 13 amino acids.

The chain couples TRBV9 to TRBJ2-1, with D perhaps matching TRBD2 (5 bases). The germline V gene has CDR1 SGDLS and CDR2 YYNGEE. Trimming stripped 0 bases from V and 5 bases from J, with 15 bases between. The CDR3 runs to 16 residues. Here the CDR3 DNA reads TGTGCCAGCAGCGTAGACGAGGGCCACTACGACAATGAGCAGTTCTTC. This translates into CASSVDEGHYDNEQFF. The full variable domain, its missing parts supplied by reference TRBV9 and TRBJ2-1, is DSGVTQTPKHLITATGQRVTLRCSPRSGDLSVYWYQQSLDQGLQFLIQYYNGEERAKGNILERFSAQQFPDLHSELNLSSLELGDSALYFCASSVDEGHYDNEQFFGPGTRLTVL.